The clone carrying this T cell receptor beta chain was counted once. No antigen is known for it. It was with a sample-barcoded 5' primer and a J-beta primer mix that a second PCR of about 6 to 12 cycles was run. A template-switch adaptor with 12 random nucleotides tagged each cDNA molecule. TCRdb independently ran MiXCR on the 5' RACE reads; one entry per CDR3 protein. The sample contains roughly 1,500,000 distinct CDR3 sequences, roughly 32% of which appear only once. The sample belongs to a study of blood T cells in healthy people across ages. Study-level information: Researchers report that template switching captured about one barcoded beta molecule per two T cells. Whole-study results and caveats: Roughly linear age-related decline in beta diversity appeared, significant by age around 36.

This CDR3 is built from 13 residues. Germline assignment: CDR1 LGHDT and CDR2 YNNKEL (reference sequence). The specimen was blood. The source of this sequence is a woman between 25 and 40 years old in good health. This chain joins TRBV3-1 and TRBJ2-1; D call uncertain. The J call could be wrong; TRBJ2-7 is a better fit for the DNA end. CDR3 DNA sequence: TGTGCCAGCAGCCAAGGGGCCCCGAACGAGCAGTACTTC. Its translation is CASSQGAPNEQYF.